The 19 T cell receptor beta chains below were found in one sample sequenced in a study of T cells in localized non-small cell lung cancer. Using immunoSEQ multiplex PCR, the repertoire was profiled, and TCRdb retains in-frame clones only, with some absent. The sample lists over a thousand clones; 20% to 25% were seen once. Here the sequenced sample was lung tumor tissue, taken before any cancer treatment. The receptors were gathered from a male donor aged 60 or over with stage II lung adenocarcinoma.

This clone was detected only a few times. This chain uses TRBV28 with TRBJ1-5, with 7 nucleotides matching TRBD1. The J segment lost 1 base and the V segment lost 6 bases, leaving 9 bases of the junction unmatched. This CDR3 spans 16 amino acids. The germline V gene encodes CDR1 MDHEN and CDR2 SYDVKM. CDR3 bases: TGTGCCAGCAGATCCCAAGAGACAGGGAGCAATCAGCCCCAGCATTTT. This translates into CASRSQETGSNQPQHF.

This rearrangement joins TRBV5-1 to TRBJ2-7; 10 nucleotides match TRBD2. Losses at the gene ends were 0 bases for V and 2 bases for J; bases not matched to a gene: 5. CDR1 and CDR2 from the germline V gene are SGHRS and YFSETQ. The CDR3 sequence is 16 residues long. The CDR3 loop is CASSLAPGTSAYEQYF. CDR3 bases: TGCGCCAGCAGCTTGGCACCTGGGACTAGCGCCTACGAGCAGTACTTC.

This clone is medium-sized. The chain couples TRBV6-8 to TRBJ2-3; D is possibly TRBD2 (6 bases). The CDR3 sequence is 15 residues long. The germline CDR1 and CDR2 sequences are MNHGY and SAAAGT. V lost 8 bases and J 0 bases, leaving 15 bases between the germline ends. CDR3 amino acids: CASRVAEPSTDTQYF. Here the CDR3 DNA reads TGTGCCAGCCGTGTAGCGGAGCCTAGCACAGATACGCAGTATTTT.

The chain carries TRBV29-1 and TRBJ2-1; 7 positions match TRBD2. V shed 4 bases and J 2 bases; nucleotides not matched to a gene: 8. The CDR3 loop spans 15 amino acids. Germline V gene sequence: CDR1 SQVTM, CDR2 ANQGSEA. DNA of the CDR3: TGCAGCGTTGTGTGGGGGAGGGCCCCCTACAATGAGCAGTTCTTC. Residues: CSVVWGRAPYNEQFF.

This clone was counted once. The V gene is TRBV28, the J gene TRBJ2-1; TRBD1 matches 7 bases. The CDR3 extends over 13 amino acids. Germline loops: CDR1 MDHEN, CDR2 SYDVKM. The J segment lost 7 bases and the V segment lost 6 bases, leaving 6 bases of the junction unmatched. CDR3 nucleotides: TGTGCCAGCAGATCGACAGGGTTTAATGAGCAGTTCTTC. The encoded protein is CASRSTGFNEQFF.

On this clone: At one end the junction does not follow the germline gene, possibly because of a read error. V and J are TRBV7-8 and TRBJ2-5, with TRBD2 matching over 7 bases. This CDR3 comprises 16 residues. Germline V gene lookup returns CDR1 SGHVS and CDR2 FQNEAQ. CDR3 coding DNA: TGTGCCAGAAGCTTAGTCCGCGCGGGGGTTCAAGAGACCCAGTACTTC. Translation: CARSLVRAGVQETQYF.

This clone appeared a few times. The chain is built from TRBV11-3 and TRBJ1-1; D is unclear. The CDR3 totals 15 residues. The germline gives CDR1 SGHNT, CDR2 YENEEA. The V end was cut by 1 base, the J end by 6 bases, with 15 bases between. The CDR3 here is CASSLGPWRWAEAFF. CDR3 DNA sequence: TGTGCCAGCAGCTTAGGACCCTGGAGGTGGGCTGAAGCTTTCTTT.

The chain carries TRBV11-3 and TRBJ2-1; D ambiguous. Trimming stripped 2 bases from V and 1 base from J, with 6 bases between. The CDR3 consists of 14 residues. Germline loops: CDR1 SGHNT, CDR2 YENEEA. The CDR3 DNA follows: TGTGCCAGCAGCTTAACTCCTTCCTACAATGAGCAGTTCTTC. This translates into CASSLTPSYNEQFF.

This chain links TRBV29-1 with TRBJ2-1, with 8 bases fitting TRBD1. Per the germline V gene, CDR1 is SQVTM and CDR2 is ANQGSEA. The CDR3 is 15 amino acids. The J segment lost 5 bases and the V segment lost 6 bases, leaving 12 bases of the junction unmatched. CDR3 sequence (DNA): TGCAGCGTCGCTCAACAGGGGGTTGCACACAATGAGCAGTTCTTC. It translates to CSVAQQGVAHNEQFF.

This clone occurred a few times. The chain carries TRBV19 and TRBJ2-7, with D possibly being TRBD1 (6 bases). V lost 5 bases and J lost 4, with 15 bases in between. The CDR3 extends over 14 amino acids. Germline V CDR1 and CDR2: LNHDA, SQIVND (reference sequence). CDR3 residues: CASSVQGKWYEQYF. CDR3 DNA: TGTGCCAGTAGTGTACAGGGTAAGTGGTACGAGCAGTACTTC. The full variable domain, rest sourced from reference TRBV19 and TRBJ2-7, is DGGITQSPKYLFRKEGQNVTLSCEQNLNHDAMYWYRQDPGQGLRLIYYSQIVNDFQKGDIAEGYSVSREKKESFPLTVTSAQKNPTAFYLCASSVQGKWYEQYFGPGTRLTVT.

This clone came up a few times. The V call is TRBV9, the J call TRBJ2-1, with 7 bases that match TRBD2. Germline CDR1 is SGDLS and CDR2 is YYNGEE. The CDR3 is made up of 16 amino acids. Losses at the gene ends were 4 bases for V and 0 bases for J; bases not matched to a gene: 7. The CDR3 here is CASSPRAGSSYNEQFF. CDR3 DNA: TGTGCCAGCAGCCCCCGAGCGGGGAGCTCCTACAATGAGCAGTTCTTC.

This chain joins TRBV18 and TRBJ2-3; no definite D call. CDR3 length equals 12 residues. Germline CDR1 is KGHSH and CDR2 is LQKENI. Trimming removed 2 bases at V and 0 bases at J, with 0 bases between. CDR3 sequence reads: CASSPSTDTQYF. The CDR3 DNA follows: TGTGCCAGCTCACCAAGCACAGATACGCAGTATTTT. Full variable domain (missing parts from reference TRBV18 and TRBJ2-3): NAGVMQNPRHLVRRRGQEARLRCSPMKGHSHVYWYRQLPEEGLKFMVYLQKENIIDESGMPKERFSAEFPKEGPSILRIQQVVRGDSAAYFCASSPSTDTQYFGPGTRLTVL.

The table lists this clone with a few counts. The chain employs TRBV19 and TRBJ1-3; D is unclear. V was shortened by 7 bases and J by 0 bases, with 10 bases between the two germline ends. Germline V gene data show CDR1 as LNHDA and CDR2 as SQIVND (reference sequence). The CDR3 sequence is 14 residues long. CDR3 nucleotides: TGTGCCAGTATATTACTTCCCTCTGGAAACACCATATATTTT. It encodes CASILLPSGNTIYF.

This chain links TRBV28 with TRBJ2-1; weak D call: TRBD2 (5 bases). The CDR3 runs 15 residues. Germline assignment: CDR1 MDHEN and CDR2 SYDVKM. Trimming shortened V by 8 bases and J by 7 bases, and 21 bases separated the two germline ends. The CDR3 DNA is TGTGCCAGCCATCCCAGCGGCGAGGTGAGGAATGAGCAGTTCTTC. It is translated as CASHPSGEVRNEQFF.

This chain uses TRBV11-3 with TRBJ2-7; 7 bases match TRBD1. CDR1 and CDR2 (germline): SGHNT, YENEEA. The CDR3 runs to 14 residues. Losses at the gene ends were 6 bases for V and 0 bases for J; bases not matched to a gene: 5. CDR3 nucleotide sequence: TGTGCCAGCAGGACAGGGTCCCTCTCCTACGAGCAGTACTTC. Translating it yields CASRTGSLSYEQYF.

This clone was seen more than once but under ten times. The CDR3 bases are TGTGCCAGCATAAGGCGAGCGGGGAGGTTAACTGAAGCTTTCTTT. Its translation is CASIRRAGRLTEAFF. V is TRBV6-8 and J is TRBJ1-1; D call uncertain. Germline loops: CDR1 MNHGY, CDR2 SAAAGT. This CDR3 is built from 15 residues. V was trimmed by 7 bases and J by 5 bases, leaving 20 bases between them.

This chain uses TRBV28 with TRBJ1-4, with D perhaps matching TRBD1 (6 bases). Trimming removed 5 bases from V and 0 bases from J, with 13 bases in between. The CDR3 is 16 amino acids. Per the germline V gene, CDR1 is MDHEN and CDR2 is SYDVKM. CDR3 sequence reads: CASSKPSGATNEKLFF. In nucleotides, the CDR3 is TGTGCCAGCAGTAAACCCTCAGGGGCAACTAATGAAAAACTGTTTTTT.

The chain couples TRBV6-8 to TRBJ2-1; 7 bases align to TRBD1. The CDR3 runs 13 residues. The V gene's germline CDR1 is MNHGY and CDR2 SAAAGT. Germline trimming cut 4 bases from V and 4 bases from J; bases unmatched to any gene: 1. Written as DNA, the CDR3 is TGTGCCAGCAGTTTGGGACAGTACAATGAGCAGTTCTTC. This encodes CASSLGQYNEQFF.

The chain joins TRBV18 to TRBJ2-1, with TRBD2 identical over 16 bases. Looked up from germline, CDR1 is KGHSH and CDR2 is LQKENI. J gave up 2 bases and V 2 bases, and 3 bases lay outside the gene matches. The CDR3 spans 18 residues. The CDR3: CASSPSGTSGRAYNEQFF. The CDR3 nucleotides read TGTGCCAGCTCACCATCCGGGACTAGCGGGAGGGCCTACAATGAGCAGTTCTTC.